This T cell receptor (beta chain) was documented in a study of blood T cell repertoires in COVID-19. Background on the study: Sources were T cells, B-cell-depleted T cells, or PBMCs; the material itself was cDNA or gDNA.

Per the authors' pipeline: How many nucleated cells were present was estimated from reference gene primer amplification. The data were produced by immunoSEQ multiplex PCR, yet TCRdb's version contains in-frame clones alone and is incomplete. That table is the source of V, J and clone size, and D and trimming were worked out from the DNA. This table has 80,000 or so clones, 70% to 85% appearing once. Germline CDR1 SGHNT, CDR2 YYREEE (reference sequence). The CDR3 runs to 17 residues. The V segment lost 0 bases and the J segment 3 bases; nucleotides outside the gene matches: 5. V usage is TRBV5-4 and J usage is TRBJ2-6; 8 bases agree with TRBD1. The sequence came from a man aged 45-60 years with active or convalescent COVID-19. The sequencing input was peripheral blood. The CDR3 spells CASSLGQGANGANVLTF. The CDR3 coding sequence is TGTGCCAGCAGCTTGGGGCAGGGGGCGAATGGGGCCAACGTCCTGACTTTC.